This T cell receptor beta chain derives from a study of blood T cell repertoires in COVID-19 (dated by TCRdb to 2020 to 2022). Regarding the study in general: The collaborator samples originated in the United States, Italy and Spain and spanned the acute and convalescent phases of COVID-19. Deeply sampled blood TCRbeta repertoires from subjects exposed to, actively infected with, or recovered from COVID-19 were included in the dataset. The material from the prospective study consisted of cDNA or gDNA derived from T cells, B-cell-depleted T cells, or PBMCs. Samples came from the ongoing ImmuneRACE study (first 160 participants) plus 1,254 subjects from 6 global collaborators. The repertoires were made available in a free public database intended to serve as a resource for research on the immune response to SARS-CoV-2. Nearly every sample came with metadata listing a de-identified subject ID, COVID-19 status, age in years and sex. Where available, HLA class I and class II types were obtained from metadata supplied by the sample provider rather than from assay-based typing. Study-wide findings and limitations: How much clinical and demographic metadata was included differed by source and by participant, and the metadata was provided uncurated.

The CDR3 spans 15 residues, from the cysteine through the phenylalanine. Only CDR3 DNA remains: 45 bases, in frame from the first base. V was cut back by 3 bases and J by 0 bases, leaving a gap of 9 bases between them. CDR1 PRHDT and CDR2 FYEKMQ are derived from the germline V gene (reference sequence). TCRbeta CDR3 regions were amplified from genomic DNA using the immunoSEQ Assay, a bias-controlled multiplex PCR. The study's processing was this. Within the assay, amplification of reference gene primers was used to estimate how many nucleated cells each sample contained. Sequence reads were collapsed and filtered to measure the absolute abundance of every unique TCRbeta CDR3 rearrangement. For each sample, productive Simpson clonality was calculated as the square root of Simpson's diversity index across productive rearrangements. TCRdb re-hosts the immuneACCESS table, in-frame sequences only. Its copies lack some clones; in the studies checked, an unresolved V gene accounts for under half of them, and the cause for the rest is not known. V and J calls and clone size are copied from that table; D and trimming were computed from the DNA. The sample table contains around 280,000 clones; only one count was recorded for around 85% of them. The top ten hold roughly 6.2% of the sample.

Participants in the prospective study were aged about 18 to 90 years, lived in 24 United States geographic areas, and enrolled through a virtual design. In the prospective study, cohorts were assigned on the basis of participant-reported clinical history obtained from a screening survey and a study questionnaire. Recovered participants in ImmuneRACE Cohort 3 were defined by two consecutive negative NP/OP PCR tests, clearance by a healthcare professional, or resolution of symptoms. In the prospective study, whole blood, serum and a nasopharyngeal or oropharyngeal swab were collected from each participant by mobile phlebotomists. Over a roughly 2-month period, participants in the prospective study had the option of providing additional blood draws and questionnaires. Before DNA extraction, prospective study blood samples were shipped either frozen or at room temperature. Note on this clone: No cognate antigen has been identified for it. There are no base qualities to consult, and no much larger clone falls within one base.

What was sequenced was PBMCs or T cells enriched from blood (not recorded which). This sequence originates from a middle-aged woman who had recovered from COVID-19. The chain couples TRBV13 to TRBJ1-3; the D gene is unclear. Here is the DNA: TGTGCCAGCAGCTTCCAACAGTTCTCTGGAAACACCATATATTTT. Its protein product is CASSFQQFSGNTIYF.